This entry concerns a single T cell receptor beta chain. The antigen remains undetermined. The V gene lost 2 bases and the J gene lost 7 bases, with 11 bases spanning the gap. The V gene's germline CDR1 is MNHNY and CDR2 SVGAGI (reference sequence). The CDR3 length is 13 residues. Method: immunoSEQ multiplex PCR; TCRdb's copy keeps in-frame clones and lacks some. The repertoire has about 16,000 clones, approximately 92% of them found once; the top ten carry 0.51%. The sample comes from a study of PD-1 blockade in classical Hodgkin lymphoma. General study results and limits: Relapsed/refractory patients reportedly had the lowest baseline TCR diversity, below newly diagnosed patients, who were below healthy donors. Underlying causes for the observed repertoire differences were not defined, possibly disease activity or prior therapy.

Time point noted: newly diagnosed, previously untreated cHL patient sample. Magnetic negative selection purified CD4+ T cells from thawed PBMCs. For comparison, PBMCs from newly diagnosed, untreated classical Hodgkin lymphoma were used. The sequence was collected from a human donor with classical Hodgkin lymphoma. Sequencing used CD4+ T cells from blood. This rearrangement joins TRBV6-6 to TRBJ1-2; D unclear. CDR3 DNA: TGTGCCAGCAGTTACAGGGAAGGATCTGGCTACACCTTC. The encoded protein is CASSYREGSGYTF.